This T cell receptor beta chain was identified in a study of blood T cells in healthy people across ages. Note on this clonotype: The antigen remains unidentified.

CDR1 and CDR2 (germline): SGHDN, FVKESK. The CDR3 runs to 13 residues. V gave up 0 bases and J gave up 3 bases, with 6 bases separating them. Whole-study findings and limits: Older individuals had lower TCR beta diversity per million T cells (the decline was roughly linear).

The authors ran a second PCR of roughly 6 to 12 cycles using a sample-barcoded 5' primer and a J-beta primer mix. The template-switch adaptor was a 5' adaptor with 12 random nucleotides. It tagged each cDNA molecule. One entry per CDR3 protein results from TCRdb running MiXCR on the 5' RACE reads. The sample lists about 1.6 million distinct CDR3 sequences, roughly a third occurring once. The chain has TRBV14 and TRBJ2-7, with D unclear. Sequences were obtained from blood. This sequence was found in a woman aged 30 to 39 in good health. The CDR3 region is CASSQDRLYEQYF. DNA for the CDR3: TGTGCCAGCAGCCAAGATCGCCTCTACGAGCAGTACTTC.